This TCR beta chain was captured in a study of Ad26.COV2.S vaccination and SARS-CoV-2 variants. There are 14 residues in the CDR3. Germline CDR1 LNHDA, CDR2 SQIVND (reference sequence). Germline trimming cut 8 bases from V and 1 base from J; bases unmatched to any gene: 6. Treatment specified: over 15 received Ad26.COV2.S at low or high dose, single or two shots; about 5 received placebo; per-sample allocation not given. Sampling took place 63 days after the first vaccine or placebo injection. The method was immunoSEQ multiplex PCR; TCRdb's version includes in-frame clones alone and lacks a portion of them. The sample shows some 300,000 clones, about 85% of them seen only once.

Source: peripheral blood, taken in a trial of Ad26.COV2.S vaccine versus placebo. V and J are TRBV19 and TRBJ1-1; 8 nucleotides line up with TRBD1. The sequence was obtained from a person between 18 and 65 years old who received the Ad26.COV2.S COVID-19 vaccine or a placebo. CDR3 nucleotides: TGTGCCAGTCGGGACAGGTCTTCGAACACTGAAGCTTTCTTT. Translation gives CASRDRSSNTEAFF.